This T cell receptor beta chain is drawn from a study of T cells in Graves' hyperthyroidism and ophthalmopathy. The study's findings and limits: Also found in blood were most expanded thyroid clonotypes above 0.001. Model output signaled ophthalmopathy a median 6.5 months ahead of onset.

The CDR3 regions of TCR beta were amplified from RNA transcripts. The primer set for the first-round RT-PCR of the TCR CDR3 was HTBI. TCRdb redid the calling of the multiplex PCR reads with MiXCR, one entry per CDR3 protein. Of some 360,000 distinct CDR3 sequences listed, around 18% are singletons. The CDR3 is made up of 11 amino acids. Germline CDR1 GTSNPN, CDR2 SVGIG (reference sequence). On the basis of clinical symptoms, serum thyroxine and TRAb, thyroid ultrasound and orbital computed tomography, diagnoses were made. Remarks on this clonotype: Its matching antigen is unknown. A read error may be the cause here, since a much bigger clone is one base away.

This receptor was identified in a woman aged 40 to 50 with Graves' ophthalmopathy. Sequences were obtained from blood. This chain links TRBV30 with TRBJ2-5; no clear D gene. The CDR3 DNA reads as TGTGCCTGGAGTGAACAAGAGACCCAGTGCTTC. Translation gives CAWSEQETQCF.